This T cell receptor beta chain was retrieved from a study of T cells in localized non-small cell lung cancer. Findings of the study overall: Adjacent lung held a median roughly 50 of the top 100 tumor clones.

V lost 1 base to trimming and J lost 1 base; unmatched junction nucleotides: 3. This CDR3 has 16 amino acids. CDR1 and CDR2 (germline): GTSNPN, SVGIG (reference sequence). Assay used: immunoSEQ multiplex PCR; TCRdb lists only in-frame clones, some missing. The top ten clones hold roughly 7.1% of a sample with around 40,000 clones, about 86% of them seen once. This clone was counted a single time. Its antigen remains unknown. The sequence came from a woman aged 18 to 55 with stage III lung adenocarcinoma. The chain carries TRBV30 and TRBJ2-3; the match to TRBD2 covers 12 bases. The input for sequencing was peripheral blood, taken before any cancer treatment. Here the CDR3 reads CAWSGRTSGGTDTQYF. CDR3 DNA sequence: TGTGCCTGGAGTGGGCGGACTAGCGGGGGCACAGATACGCAGTATTTT.